This T cell receptor beta chain was found in a study of T cell responses to AZD1222 COVID-19 vaccine. Points from the study as a whole: Breadth and depth of Spike-specific TCRs rose after two AZD1222 doses. Of the AZD1222 recipients, only five to seven were seropositive at baseline.

Germline CDR1 is MNHEY and CDR2 is SVGAGI. This CDR3 contains 14 residues. V lost 6 bases, J lost 9 bases, and 8 bases stayed unmatched. The table came from immunoSEQ multiplex PCR; TCRdb's copy has only in-frame clones and leaves some out. The sample includes 200,000 or so clones, roughly 88% of them seen just once. With regard to this clone: Its antigen remains unknown.

The origin of this receptor is an adult in good health. The starting material was peripheral blood, obtained on day 0 of AZD1222 vaccination. This chain connects TRBV6-5 to TRBJ1-6, with 7 positions matching TRBD1. The CDR3 here is CASRHATGTSPLHF. Written as DNA, the CDR3 is TGTGCCAGCAGGCACGCGACAGGGACTTCACCCCTCCACTTT.